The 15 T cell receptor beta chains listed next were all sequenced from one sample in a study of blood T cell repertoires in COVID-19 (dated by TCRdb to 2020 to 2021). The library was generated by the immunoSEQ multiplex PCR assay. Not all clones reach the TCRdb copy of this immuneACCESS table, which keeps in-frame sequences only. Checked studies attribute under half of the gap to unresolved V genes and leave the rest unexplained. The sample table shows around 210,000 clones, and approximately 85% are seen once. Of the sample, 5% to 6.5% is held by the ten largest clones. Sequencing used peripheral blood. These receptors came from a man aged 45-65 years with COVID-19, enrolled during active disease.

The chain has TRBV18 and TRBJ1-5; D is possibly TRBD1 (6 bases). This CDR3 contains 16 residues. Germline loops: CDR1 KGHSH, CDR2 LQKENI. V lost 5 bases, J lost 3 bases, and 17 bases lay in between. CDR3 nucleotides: TGTGCCAGCTCAGGTGACGGGGGGCGGAACAATCAGCCCCAGCATTTT. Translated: CASSGDGGRNNQPQHF.

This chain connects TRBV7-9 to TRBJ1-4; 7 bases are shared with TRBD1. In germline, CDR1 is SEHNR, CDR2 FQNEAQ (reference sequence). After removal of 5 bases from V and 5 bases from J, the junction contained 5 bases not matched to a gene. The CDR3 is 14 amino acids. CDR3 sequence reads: CASSPKGANEKLFF. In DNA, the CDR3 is TGTGCCAGCAGCCCGAAGGGGGCGAATGAAAAACTGTTTTTT.

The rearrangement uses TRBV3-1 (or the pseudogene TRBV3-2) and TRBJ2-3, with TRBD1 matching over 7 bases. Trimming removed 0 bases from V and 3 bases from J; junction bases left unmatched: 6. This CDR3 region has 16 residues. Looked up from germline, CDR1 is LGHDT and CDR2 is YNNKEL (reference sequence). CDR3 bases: TGTGCCAGCAGCCAAGAGCCGACAGGGTTGACAGATACGCAGTATTTT. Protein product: CASSQEPTGLTDTQYF.

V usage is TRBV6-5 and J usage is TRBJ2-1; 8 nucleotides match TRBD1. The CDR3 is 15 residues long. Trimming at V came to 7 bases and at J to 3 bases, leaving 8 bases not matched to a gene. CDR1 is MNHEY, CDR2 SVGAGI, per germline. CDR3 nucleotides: TGTGCCAGCACCCCCCTCGGACAGGGCTACAATGAGCAGTTCTTC. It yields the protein CASTPLGQGYNEQFF.

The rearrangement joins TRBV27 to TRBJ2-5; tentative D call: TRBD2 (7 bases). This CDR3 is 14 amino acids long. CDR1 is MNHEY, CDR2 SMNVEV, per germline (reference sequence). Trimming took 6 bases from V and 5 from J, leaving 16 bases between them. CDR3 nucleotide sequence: TGTGCCAGCAGAAAAAGGGGGGGCGTCGAGACCCAGTACTTC. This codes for CASRKRGGVETQYF.

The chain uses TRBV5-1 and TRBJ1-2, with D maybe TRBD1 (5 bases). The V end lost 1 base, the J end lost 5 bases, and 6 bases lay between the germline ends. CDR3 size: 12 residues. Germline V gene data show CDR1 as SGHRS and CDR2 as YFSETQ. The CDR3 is CASSLQGYGYTF. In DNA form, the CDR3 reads TGCGCCAGCAGCTTGCAGGGATATGGCTACACCTTC.

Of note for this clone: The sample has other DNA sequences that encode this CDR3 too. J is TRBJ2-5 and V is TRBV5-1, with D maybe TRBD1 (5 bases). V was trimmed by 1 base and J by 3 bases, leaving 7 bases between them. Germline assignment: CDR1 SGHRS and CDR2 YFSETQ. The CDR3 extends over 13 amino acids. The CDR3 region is CASSLLGEETQYF. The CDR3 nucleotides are TGCGCCAGCAGCTTGCTAGGGGAAGAGACCCAGTACTTC.

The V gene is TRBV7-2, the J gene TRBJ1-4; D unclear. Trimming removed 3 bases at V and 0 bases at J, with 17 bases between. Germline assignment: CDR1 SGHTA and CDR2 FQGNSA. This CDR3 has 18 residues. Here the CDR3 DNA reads TGTGCCAGCAGCTTGAAGAGGCAGACCTTTGCAACTAATGAAAAACTGTTTTTT. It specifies CASSLKRQTFATNEKLFF.

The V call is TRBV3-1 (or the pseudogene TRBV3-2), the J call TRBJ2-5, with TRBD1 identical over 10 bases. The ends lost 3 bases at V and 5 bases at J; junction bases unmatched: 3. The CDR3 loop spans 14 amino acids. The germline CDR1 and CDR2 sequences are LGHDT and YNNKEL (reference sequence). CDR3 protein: CASSHRTGGETQYF. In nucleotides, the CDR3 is TGTGCCAGCAGCCACCGGACAGGGGGGGAGACCCAGTACTTC.

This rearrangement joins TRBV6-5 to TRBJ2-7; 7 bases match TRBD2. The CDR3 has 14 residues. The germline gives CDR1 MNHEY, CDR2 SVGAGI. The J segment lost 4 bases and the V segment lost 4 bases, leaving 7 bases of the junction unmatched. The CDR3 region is CASSSSGDQYEQYF. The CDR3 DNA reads TGTGCCAGCAGTTCCAGCGGGGACCAATACGAGCAGTACTTC.

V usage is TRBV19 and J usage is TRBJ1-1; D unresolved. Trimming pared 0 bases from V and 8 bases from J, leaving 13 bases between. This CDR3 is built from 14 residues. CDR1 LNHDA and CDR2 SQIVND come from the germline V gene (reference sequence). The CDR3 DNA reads TGTGCCAGTAGTATAGACCGAGCCGCGGCCGAAGCTTTCTTT. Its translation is CASSIDRAAAEAFF.

The CDR3 DNA sequence: TGTGCCAGCAGCTTAGTTCAGGAATTCTACGAGCAGTACTTC. Encoded protein: CASSLVQEFYEQYF. J is TRBJ2-7 and V is TRBV11-2; the D is unclear. The V end lost 1 base, the J end lost 3 bases, and 10 bases lay between the germline ends. Germline-derived CDR1 and CDR2 are SGHAT and FQNNGV. The CDR3 runs to 14 residues.

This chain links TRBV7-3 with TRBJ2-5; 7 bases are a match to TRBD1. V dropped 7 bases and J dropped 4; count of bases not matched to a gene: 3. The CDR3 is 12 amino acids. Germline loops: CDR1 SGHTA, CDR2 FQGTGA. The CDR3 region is CASKTGRETQYF. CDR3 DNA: TGTGCCAGCAAGACAGGGCGAGAGACCCAGTACTTC.

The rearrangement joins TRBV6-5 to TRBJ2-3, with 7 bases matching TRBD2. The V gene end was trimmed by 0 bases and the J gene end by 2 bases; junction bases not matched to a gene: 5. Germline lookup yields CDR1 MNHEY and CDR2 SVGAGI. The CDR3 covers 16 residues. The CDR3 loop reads CASSYSRGLPTDTQYF. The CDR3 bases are TGTGCCAGCAGTTACTCAAGGGGACTACCCACAGATACGCAGTATTTT.

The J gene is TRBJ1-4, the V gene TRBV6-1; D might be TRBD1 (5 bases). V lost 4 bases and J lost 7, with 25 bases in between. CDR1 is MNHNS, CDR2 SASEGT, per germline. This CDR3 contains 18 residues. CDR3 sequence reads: CASSGDDSSSRRGEKLFF. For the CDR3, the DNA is TGTGCCAGCAGTGGGGACGACAGCTCCAGTCGGAGGGGTGAAAAACTGTTTTTT.